The 2 T cell receptor beta chains listed next were all sequenced from one sample in a study of cytomegalovirus exposure and HLA in healthy donors (dated by TCRdb to 2015 to 2018). The method behind the library was the immunoSEQ multiplex PCR assay. For the multiplex PCR, a mixture combining 60 forward primers for TCR Vbeta segments and 13 reverse primers for TCR Jbeta segments was used. The clones in this table, taken by TCRdb from immuneACCESS, are in-frame only. Not every clone is retained; where verified, under half of the shortfall comes from an unresolved V gene, and the cause of the rest is unknown. For this sample there are tens of thousands of clones; 81% appear just once. Roughly 2.5% of the sample is taken by the ten largest. Sequencing was performed on PBMCs. The receptors come from a man aged 45-65 years in good health and CMV-seronegative.

The DNA of the CDR3 is TGTGCCAGCAGCACCCGGACTAGCGGAGATACGCAGTATTTT. Translated, it gives CASSTRTSGDTQYF. The chain joins TRBV7-9 to TRBJ2-3; 10 nucleotides align to TRBD2. Unmatched junction bases numbered 4, after V lost 5 bases and J lost 5 bases. The CDR3 loop spans 14 amino acids. In germline, CDR1 is SEHNR, CDR2 FQNEAQ (reference sequence).

A remark on this clone: A read error is likely, as this CDR3 ends without the conserved phenylalanine or tryptophan. The chain is built from TRBV7-8 and TRBJ2-7; TRBD2 matches 10 bases. The V gene end was trimmed by 0 bases and the J gene end by 1 base; junction bases not matched to a gene: 3. Germline loops: CDR1 SGHVS, CDR2 FQNEAQ. This CDR3 region has 16 residues. The CDR3 nucleotides read TGTGCCAGCAGCTTAGCCCTAGCGGGGGCTTCCTACGAGCAGTACCTC. Translated, it gives CASSLALAGASYEQYL.